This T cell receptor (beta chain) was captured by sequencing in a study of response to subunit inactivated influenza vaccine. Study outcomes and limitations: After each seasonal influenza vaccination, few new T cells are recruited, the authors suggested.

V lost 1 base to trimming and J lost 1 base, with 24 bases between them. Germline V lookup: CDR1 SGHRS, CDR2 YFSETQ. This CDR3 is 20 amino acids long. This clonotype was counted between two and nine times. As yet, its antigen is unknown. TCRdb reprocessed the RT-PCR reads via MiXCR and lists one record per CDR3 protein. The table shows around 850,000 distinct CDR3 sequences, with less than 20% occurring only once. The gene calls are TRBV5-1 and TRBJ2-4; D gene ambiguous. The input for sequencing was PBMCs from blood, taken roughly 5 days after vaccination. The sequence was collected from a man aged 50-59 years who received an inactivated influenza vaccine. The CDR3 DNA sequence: TGCGCCAGCAGCTTGTGGCCCGGAAGAGATCCTGATGGGGCCAAAAACATTCAGTACTTC. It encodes CASSLWPGRDPDGAKNIQYF.